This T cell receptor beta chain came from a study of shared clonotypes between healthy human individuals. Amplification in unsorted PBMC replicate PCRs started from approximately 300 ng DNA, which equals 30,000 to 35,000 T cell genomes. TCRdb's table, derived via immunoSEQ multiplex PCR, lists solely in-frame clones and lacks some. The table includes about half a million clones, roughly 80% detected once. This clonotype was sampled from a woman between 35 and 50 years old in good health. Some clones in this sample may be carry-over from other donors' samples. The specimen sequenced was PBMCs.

CDR3 sequence (DNA): TGTGCCAGTAGTTCAGGAAGCGACCACAATGAGCAGTTCTTC. It yields the protein CASSSGSDHNEQFF. This chain uses TRBV19 with TRBJ2-1; D remains unclear. CDR3 length: 14 residues. From germline, CDR1 is LNHDA and CDR2 SQIVND (reference sequence). Trimming stripped 5 bases from V and 5 bases from J, with 13 bases between.